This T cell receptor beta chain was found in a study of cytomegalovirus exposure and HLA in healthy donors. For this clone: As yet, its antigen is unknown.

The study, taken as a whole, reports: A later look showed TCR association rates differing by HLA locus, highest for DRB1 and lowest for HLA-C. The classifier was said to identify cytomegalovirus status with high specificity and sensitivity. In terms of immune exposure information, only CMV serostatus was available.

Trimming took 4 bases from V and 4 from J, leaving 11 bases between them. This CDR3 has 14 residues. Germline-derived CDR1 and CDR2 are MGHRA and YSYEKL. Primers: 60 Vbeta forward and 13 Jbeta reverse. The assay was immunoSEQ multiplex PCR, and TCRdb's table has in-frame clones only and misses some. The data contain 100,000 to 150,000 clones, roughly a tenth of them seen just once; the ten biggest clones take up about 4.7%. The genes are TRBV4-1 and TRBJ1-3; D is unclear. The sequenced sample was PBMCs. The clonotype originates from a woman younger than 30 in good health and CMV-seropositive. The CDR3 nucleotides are TGCGCCAGCAGCCCCGGACTTGGGGGAAACACCATATATTTT. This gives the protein CASSPGLGGNTIYF.